This entry features one T cell receptor (beta chain) sequence. Its antigen is undetermined. The CDR3 is 14 residues long. CDR1 and CDR2 from the germline V gene are MNHEY and SMNVEV (reference sequence). V was trimmed by 5 bases and J by 4 bases, leaving 11 bases between them. This entry is derived from a study of cytomegalovirus exposure and HLA in healthy donors. On the study more broadly: The use of the same platform for the roughly 130 validation repertoires and the roughly 680 first-cohort repertoires was reported by a later analysis. Regarding the study as a whole: Researchers counted 180 or so TCR beta chains as cytomegalovirus-associated. The TCR clusters that emerged in the first cohort tended, a later analysis found, to co-occur in the 95 to 150 validation repertoires.

Measured with immunoSEQ multiplex PCR; TCRdb has only the in-frame clones, and not every one. The sample records over 200,000 clones, around 90% being singletons. The origin of this receptor is a young woman in good health and CMV-seronegative. Input material: PBMCs. This chain joins TRBV27 and TRBJ1-4; TRBD1 might be the D (6 bases). CDR3 sequence: CASSPGQYNEKLFF. CDR3 DNA: TGTGCCAGCAGTCCGGGACAATATAATGAAAAACTGTTTTTT.